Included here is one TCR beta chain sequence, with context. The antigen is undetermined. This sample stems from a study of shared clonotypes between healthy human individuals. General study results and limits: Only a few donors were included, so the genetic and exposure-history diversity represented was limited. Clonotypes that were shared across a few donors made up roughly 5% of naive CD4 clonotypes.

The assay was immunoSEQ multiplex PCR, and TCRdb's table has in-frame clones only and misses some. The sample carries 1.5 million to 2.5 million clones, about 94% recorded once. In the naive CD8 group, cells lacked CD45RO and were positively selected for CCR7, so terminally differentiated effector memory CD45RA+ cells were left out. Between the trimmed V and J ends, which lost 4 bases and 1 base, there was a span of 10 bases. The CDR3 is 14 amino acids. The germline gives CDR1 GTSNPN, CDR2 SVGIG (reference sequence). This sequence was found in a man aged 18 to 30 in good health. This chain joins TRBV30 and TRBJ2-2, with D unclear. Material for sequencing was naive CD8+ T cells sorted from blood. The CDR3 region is CAWKRSQNTGELFF. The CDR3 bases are TGTGCCTGGAAACGGTCCCAGAACACCGGGGAGCTGTTTTTT.